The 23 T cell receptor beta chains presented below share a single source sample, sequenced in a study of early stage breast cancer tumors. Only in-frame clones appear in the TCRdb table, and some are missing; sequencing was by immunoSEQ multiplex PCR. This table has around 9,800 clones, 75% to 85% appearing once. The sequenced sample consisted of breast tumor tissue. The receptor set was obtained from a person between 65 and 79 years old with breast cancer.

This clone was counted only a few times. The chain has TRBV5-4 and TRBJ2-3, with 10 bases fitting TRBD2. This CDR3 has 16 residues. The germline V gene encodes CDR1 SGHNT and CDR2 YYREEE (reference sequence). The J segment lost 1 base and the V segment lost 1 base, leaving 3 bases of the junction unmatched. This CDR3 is CASSLRLAGGTDTQYF. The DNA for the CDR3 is TGTGCCAGCAGCTTGCGTCTAGCGGGGGGCACAGATACGCAGTATTTT.

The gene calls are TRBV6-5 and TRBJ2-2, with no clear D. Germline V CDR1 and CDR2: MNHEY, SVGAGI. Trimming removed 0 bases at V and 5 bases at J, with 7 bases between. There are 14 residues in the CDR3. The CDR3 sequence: CASSYSPGTGELFF. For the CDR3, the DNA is TGTGCCAGCAGTTACTCGCCCGGGACCGGGGAGCTGTTTTTT.

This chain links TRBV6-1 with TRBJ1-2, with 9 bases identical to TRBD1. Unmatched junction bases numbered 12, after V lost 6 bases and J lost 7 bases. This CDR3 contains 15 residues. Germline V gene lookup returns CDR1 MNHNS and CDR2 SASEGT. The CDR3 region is CASSRTGQGKGGYTF. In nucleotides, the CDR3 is TGTGCCAGCAGCCGTACGGGACAGGGTAAAGGTGGCTACACCTTC.

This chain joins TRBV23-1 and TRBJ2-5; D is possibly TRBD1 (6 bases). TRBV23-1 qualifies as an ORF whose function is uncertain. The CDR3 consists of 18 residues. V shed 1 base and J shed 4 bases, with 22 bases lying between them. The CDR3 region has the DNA TGCGCCAGCAGTCAATTAAGGGGGATCGGCCTGGCTGGAGAGACCCAGTACTTC. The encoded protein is CASSQLRGIGLAGETQYF.

The CDR3 bases are TGTGCCAGCGGACAGGGCCATTCCACCGGGGAGCTGTTTTTT. It codes for CASGQGHSTGELFF. This rearrangement joins TRBV11-2 to TRBJ2-2; TRBD1 matches at 8 bases. This CDR3 comprises 14 residues. Germline lookup yields CDR1 SGHAT and CDR2 FQNNGV. V dropped 8 bases and J dropped 4; count of bases not matched to a gene: 6.

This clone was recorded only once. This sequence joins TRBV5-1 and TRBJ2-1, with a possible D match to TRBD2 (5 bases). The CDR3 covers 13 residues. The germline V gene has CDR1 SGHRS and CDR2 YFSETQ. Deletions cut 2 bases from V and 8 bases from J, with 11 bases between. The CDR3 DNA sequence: TGCGCCAGCAGCTTTCGACTCGGGGATGAGCAGTTCTTC. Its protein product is CASSFRLGDEQFF.

DNA of the CDR3: TGTGCCAGCCAGACGCGGTACGAGCAGTACTTC. It translates to CASQTRYEQYF. The V and J genes are TRBV6-5 and TRBJ2-7; D call uncertain. Trimming pared 8 bases from V and 4 bases from J, leaving 9 bases between. CDR1 MNHEY and CDR2 SVGAGI come from the germline V gene. The CDR3 contains 11 residues.

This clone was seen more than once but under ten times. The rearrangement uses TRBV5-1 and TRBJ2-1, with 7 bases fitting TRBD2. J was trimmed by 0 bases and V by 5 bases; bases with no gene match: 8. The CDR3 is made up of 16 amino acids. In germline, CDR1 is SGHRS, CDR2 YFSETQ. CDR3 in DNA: TGCGCCAGCAGTAACGGGGGGTCGAGCTCCTACAATGAGCAGTTCTTC. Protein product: CASSNGGSSSYNEQFF.

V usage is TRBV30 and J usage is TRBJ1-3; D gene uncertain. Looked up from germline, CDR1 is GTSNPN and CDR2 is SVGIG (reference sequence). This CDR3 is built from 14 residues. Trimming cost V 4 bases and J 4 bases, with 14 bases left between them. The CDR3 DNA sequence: TGTGCCTGGACCCGACCTTGGAGAGGAAACACCATATATTTT. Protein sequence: CAWTRPWRGNTIYF.

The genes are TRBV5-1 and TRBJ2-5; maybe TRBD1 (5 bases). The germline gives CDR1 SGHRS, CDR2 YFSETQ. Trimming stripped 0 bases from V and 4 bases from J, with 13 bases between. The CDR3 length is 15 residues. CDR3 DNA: TGCGCCAGCAGCTTGGCGGGCCAGGGAAGAGAGACCCAGTACTTC. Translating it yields CASSLAGQGRETQYF.

CDR3 in amino acids: CASSPGVDEQYF. Written as DNA, the CDR3 is TGCGCCAGCAGCCCCGGGGTGGACGAGCAGTACTTC. The chain employs TRBV5-1 and TRBJ2-7; tentatively, D is TRBD2 (5 bases). CDR3 length: 12 amino acids. The V gene's germline CDR1 is SGHRS and CDR2 YFSETQ. V was trimmed by 4 bases and J by 5 bases, leaving 10 bases between them.

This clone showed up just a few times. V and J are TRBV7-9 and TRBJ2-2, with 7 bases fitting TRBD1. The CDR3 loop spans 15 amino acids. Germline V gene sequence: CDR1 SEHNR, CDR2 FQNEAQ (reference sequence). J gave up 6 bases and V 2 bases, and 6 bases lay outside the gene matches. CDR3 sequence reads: CASSLIQGRAGELFF. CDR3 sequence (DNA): TGTGCCAGCAGCTTAATACAGGGGCGGGCCGGGGAGCTGTTTTTT.

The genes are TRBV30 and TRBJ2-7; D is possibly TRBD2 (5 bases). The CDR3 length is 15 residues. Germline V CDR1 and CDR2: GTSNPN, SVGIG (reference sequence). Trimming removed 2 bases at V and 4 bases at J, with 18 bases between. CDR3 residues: CAWSPRTARPYEQYF. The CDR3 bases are TGTGCCTGGAGTCCCCGGACTGCTCGCCCTTACGAGCAGTACTTC.

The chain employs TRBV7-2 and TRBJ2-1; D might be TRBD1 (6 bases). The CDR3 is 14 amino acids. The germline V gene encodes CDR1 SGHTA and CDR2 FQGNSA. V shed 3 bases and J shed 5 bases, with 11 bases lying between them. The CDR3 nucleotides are TGTGCCAGCAGCTTTCAGGGGACGGACAATGAGCAGTTCTTC. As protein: CASSFQGTDNEQFF.

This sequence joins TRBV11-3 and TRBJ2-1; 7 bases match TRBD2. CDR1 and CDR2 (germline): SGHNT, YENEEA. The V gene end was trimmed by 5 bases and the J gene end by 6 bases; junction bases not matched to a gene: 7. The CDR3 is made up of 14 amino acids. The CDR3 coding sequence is TGTGCCAGCAGCCGTCCGGGAGGAAGCAATGAGCAGTTCTTC. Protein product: CASSRPGGSNEQFF.

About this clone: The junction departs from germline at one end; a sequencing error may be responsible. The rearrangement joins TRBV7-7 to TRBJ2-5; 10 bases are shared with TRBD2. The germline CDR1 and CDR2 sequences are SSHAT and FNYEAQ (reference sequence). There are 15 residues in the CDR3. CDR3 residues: CASSLGLAGGETQYF. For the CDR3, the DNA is TGTGCTAGCAGCTTAGGATTAGCGGGAGGAGAGACCCAGTACTTC.

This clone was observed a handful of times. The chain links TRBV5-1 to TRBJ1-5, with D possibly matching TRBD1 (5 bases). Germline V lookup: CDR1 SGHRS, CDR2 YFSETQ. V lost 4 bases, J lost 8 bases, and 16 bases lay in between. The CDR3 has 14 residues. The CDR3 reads CASSPWGGSEPQHF. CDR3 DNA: TGCGCCAGCAGCCCGTGGGGGGGATCGGAGCCCCAGCATTTT.

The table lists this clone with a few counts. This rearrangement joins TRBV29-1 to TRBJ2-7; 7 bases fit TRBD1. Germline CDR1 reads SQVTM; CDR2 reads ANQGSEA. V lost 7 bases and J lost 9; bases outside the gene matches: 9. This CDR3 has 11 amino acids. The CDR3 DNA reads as TGCAGCGCCCAGACAGGGTTTTGGCAGTACTTC. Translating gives CSAQTGFWQYF.

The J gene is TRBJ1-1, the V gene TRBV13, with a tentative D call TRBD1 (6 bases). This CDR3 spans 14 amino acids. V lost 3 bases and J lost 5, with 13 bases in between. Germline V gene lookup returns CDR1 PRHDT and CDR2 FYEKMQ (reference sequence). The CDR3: CASSFPGTGTEAFF. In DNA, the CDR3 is TGTGCCAGCAGCTTCCCGGGAACAGGGACTGAAGCTTTCTTT.

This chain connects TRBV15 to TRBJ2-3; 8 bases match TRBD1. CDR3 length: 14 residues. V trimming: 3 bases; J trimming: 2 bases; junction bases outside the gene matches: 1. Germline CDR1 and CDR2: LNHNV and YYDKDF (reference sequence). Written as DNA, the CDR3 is TGTGCCACCAGCAGGGACAGGGTCACAGATACGCAGTATTTT. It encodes CATSRDRVTDTQYF.

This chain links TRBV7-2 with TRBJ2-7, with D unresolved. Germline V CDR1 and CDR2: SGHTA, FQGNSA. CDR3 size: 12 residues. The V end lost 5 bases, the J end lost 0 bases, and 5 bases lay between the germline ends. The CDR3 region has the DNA TGTGCCAGCAGCGAAGCCTCCTACGAGCAGTACTTC. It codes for CASSEASYEQYF.

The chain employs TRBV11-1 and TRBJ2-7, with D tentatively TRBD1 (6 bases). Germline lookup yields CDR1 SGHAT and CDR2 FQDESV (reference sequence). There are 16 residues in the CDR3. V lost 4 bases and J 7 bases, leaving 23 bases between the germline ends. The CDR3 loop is CASSSIGLQGLGEQYF. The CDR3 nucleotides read TGTGCCAGCAGCTCGATCGGCCTACAGGGATTGGGGGAGCAGTACTTC.

In nucleotides, the CDR3 is TGTGCCAGCTGGGCGGGAGGTAATTCACCCCTCCACTTT. Protein sequence: CASWAGGNSPLHF. The J gene is TRBJ1-6, the V gene TRBV7-9, with D uncertain. Germline V gives CDR1 SEHNR, CDR2 FQNEAQ (reference sequence). The CDR3 is 13 residues long. The ends were cut back, 8 bases at V and 6 bases at J, with 11 bases in the middle.